This T cell receptor (beta chain) originates from a study of cytomegalovirus exposure and HLA in healthy donors. The CDR3 runs to 14 residues. CDR1 and CDR2 from the germline V gene are SGHTA and FQGNSA. V was pared by 4 bases and J by 1 base, with 7 bases between. The PCR made use of 60 Vbeta and 13 Jbeta primers. Sequenced by immunoSEQ multiplex PCR; TCRdb stores in-frame clones only, minus some. The repertoire has about 110,000 clones, roughly 73% of them found once; the top ten carry 2.5%. The chain uses TRBV7-2 and TRBJ2-2; D possibly corresponds to TRBD2 (5 bases). Sequenced input: PBMCs. The clonotype comes from a man between 40 and 49 years old in good health and CMV-seronegative. The CDR3: CASSSRVNTGELFF. CDR3 in DNA: TGTGCCAGCAGCTCGAGGGTGAACACCGGGGAGCTGTTTTTT.